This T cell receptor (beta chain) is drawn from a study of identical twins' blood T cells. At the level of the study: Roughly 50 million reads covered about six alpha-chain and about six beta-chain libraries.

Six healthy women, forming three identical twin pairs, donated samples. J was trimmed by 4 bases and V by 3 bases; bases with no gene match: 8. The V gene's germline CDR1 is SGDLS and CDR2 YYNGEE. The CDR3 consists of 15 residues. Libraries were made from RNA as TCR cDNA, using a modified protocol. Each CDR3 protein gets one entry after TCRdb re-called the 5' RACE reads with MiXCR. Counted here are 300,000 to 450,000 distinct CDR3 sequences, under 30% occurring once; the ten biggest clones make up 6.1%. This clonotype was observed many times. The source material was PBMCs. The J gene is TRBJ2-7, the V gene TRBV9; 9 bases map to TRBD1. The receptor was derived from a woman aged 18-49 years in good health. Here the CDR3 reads CASSATGTGFYEQYF. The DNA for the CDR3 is TGTGCCAGCAGCGCTACCGGGACAGGGTTTTACGAGCAGTACTTC.